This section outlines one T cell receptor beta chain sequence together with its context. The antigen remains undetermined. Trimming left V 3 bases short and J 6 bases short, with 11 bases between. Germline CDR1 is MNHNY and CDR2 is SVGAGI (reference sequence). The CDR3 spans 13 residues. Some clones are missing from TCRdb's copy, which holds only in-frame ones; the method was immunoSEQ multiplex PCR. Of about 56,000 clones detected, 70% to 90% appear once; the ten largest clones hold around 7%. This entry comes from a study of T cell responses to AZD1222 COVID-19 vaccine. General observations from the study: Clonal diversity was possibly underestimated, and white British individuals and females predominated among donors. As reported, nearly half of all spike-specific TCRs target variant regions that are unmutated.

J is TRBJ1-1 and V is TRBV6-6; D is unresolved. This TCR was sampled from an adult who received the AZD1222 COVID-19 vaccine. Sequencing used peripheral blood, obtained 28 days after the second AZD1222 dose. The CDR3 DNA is TGTGCCAGCAGTTATAACCCCGGCGCTGAAGCTTTCTTT. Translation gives CASSYNPGAEAFF.